This TCR beta chain comes out of a study of immune evolution from preneoplasia to lung adenocarcinoma. Study conclusions and caveats: Normal lung had highest clonality; later lesions appeared denser, more diverse.

About this clone: What it binds is not known.

Each case's diagnosis was confirmed by two pathologists on H&E. The assay was immunoSEQ multiplex PCR, and TCRdb's table has in-frame clones only and misses some. The table includes under 5,500 clones, 70% to 90% detected once. Sample: FFPE invasive lung adenocarcinoma tissue. The sequence was collected from a person aged 45-60 years with lung adenocarcinoma.

CDR3 residues: CASSQDRLAGAPDTQYF. The DNA of the CDR3 is TGTGCCAGCAGCCAAGACAGACTAGCGGGAGCCCCAGATACGCAGTATTTT. V gene TRBV4-2 combines with J gene TRBJ2-3; 12 nucleotides align to TRBD2. The V and J ends lost 0 bases and 4 bases, in that order; junction bases with no gene match: 5. Germline V gives CDR1 LGHNA, CDR2 YNFKEQ. The CDR3 length is 17 residues.